This TCR beta chain is from a study of blood T cell repertoires in COVID-19. Background on the study: Samples of COVID-19 (acute and convalescent) were obtained from the United States, Italy and Spain.

TCRdb's copy holds only in-frame clones and misses some; the assay was immunoSEQ multiplex PCR. This repertoire shows over 85,000 clones, about 90% found once; its top ten account for around 5.3%. This CDR3 region has 15 residues. The ends were cut back, 0 bases at V and 8 bases at J, with 13 bases in the middle. Germline V lookup: CDR1 SGHTA, CDR2 FQGNSA. The Seattle patients joined while their infection was active and were tracked longitudinally afterward. This TCR was sampled from a woman aged 45-65 years with COVID-19, enrolled during active disease. Sample: peripheral blood. The rearrangement links TRBV7-2 to TRBJ1-4; D might be TRBD1 (5 bases). The CDR3: CASSLAARAGEKLFF. The CDR3 region has the DNA TGTGCCAGCAGCTTAGCAGCCAGGGCCGGAGAAAAACTGTTTTTT.